These 32 T cell receptor beta chains share one sample of origin, sequenced in a study of CD8 T cells in Susac syndrome. RNA was extracted with the RNeasy kit, and a quantity of roughly 0.45 to 1 ug was reverse transcribed using random hexamers. Each CDR3 protein is one row after TCRdb ran MiXCR on the immunoSEQ multiplex PCR reads. The sample has roughly 75,000 distinct CDR3 sequences, 93% seen once. Material: CD4+ T cells from PBMCs. All receptors come from a human donor with Susac syndrome.

This clonotype was observed a single time. In DNA form, the CDR3 reads TGTGCCAGCAGTACAACAGGGTATGGCTACACCTTC. Its translation: CASSTTGYGYTF. V gene TRBV25-1 combines with J gene TRBJ1-2; D is possibly TRBD1 (6 bases). CDR1 and CDR2 from the germline V gene are MGHDK and SYGVNS. The CDR3 is 12 residues long. V was shortened by 5 bases and J by 5 bases, with 9 bases between the two germline ends.

The CDR3 reads CASSVSDNSGYNEQFF. The CDR3 DNA is TGTGCCAGCAGCGTTTCTGATAATTCGGGCTACAATGAGCAGTTCTTC. V gene TRBV9 combines with J gene TRBJ2-1; no clear D. Germline values: CDR1 SGDLS, CDR2 YYNGEE. With 2 bases removed from V and 3 bases from J, the gap between germline ends came to 15 bases. There are 16 residues in the CDR3. Looking up the rest from reference TRBV9 and TRBJ2-1 gives the full variable domain: DSGVTQTPKHLITATGQRVTLRCSPRSGDLSVYWYQQSLDQGLQFLIQYYNGEERAKGNILERFSAQQFPDLHSELNLSSLELGDSALYFCASSVSDNSGYNEQFFGPGTRLTVL.

This chain joins TRBV28 and TRBJ1-2; 8 nucleotides align to TRBD1. The CDR3 runs 14 residues. V was clipped by 1 base and J by 8 bases; unmatched bases: 6. From germline, CDR1 is MDHEN and CDR2 SYDVKM. The CDR3 DNA reads TGTGCCAGCAGTTTATCAGGGGGCGCTACGGGCTACACCTTC. Translation: CASSLSGGATGYTF.

The chain employs TRBV30 and TRBJ2-3; no clear D gene. Deletions cut 0 bases from V and 0 bases from J, with 13 bases between. CDR3 size: 16 residues. The germline V gene encodes CDR1 GTSNPN and CDR2 SVGIG (reference sequence). In DNA, the CDR3 is TGTGCCTGGAGTGTAGAGTCTAGATTTAGCACAGATACGCAGTATTTT. Its translation is CAWSVESRFSTDTQYF.

The rearrangement uses TRBV2 and TRBJ2-5; D ambiguous. The CDR3 totals 13 residues. V lost 8 bases and J 2 bases, leaving 12 bases between the germline ends. Germline V CDR1 and CDR2: SNHLY, FYNNEI. CDR3 amino acids: CASSWPSQETQYF. The CDR3 region has the DNA TGTGCCAGCTCGTGGCCGTCGCAAGAGACCCAGTACTTC.

The chain links TRBV3-1 to TRBJ1-1; D is unclear. The V gene lost 3 bases and the J gene lost 5 bases, with 10 bases spanning the gap. The CDR3 is 13 residues long. Germline lookup yields CDR1 LGHDT and CDR2 YNNKEL (reference sequence). CDR3 in amino acids: CASSQFGKTEAFF. CDR3 nucleotides: TGTGCCAGCAGCCAGTTCGGGAAGACTGAAGCTTTCTTT.

The chain carries TRBV28 and TRBJ1-5; D ambiguous. This CDR3 comprises 13 residues. Trimming removed 2 bases at V and 12 bases at J, with 14 bases between. Germline V lookup: CDR1 MDHEN, CDR2 SYDVKM. The CDR3 sequence is CASSLTEEGLQHF. CDR3 DNA sequence: TGTGCCAGCAGTTTAACCGAAGAAGGGCTCCAGCATTTT. The full variable domain, rest sourced from reference TRBV28 and TRBJ1-5, is DVKVTQSSRYLVKRTGEKVFLECVQDMDHENMFWYRQDPGLGLRLIYFSYDVKMKEKGDIPEGYSVSREKKERFSLILESASTNQTSMYLCASSLTEEGLQHFGDGTRLSIL.

This clonotype showed up just once. This chain joins TRBV18 and TRBJ2-7; D not certain. Germline V gene sequence: CDR1 KGHSH, CDR2 LQKENI. V was cut by 3 bases and J by 0 bases, with 12 bases left in between. The CDR3 is 15 residues long. The CDR3 DNA reads as TGTGCCAGCTCACCCGGGCCGCAAAGCTCCTACGAGCAGTACTTC. This gives the protein CASSPGPQSSYEQYF.

The chain links TRBV6-5 to TRBJ1-2; the D gene is possibly TRBD1 (6 bases). Per germline, CDR1 MNHEY and CDR2 SVGAGI. Trimming stripped 2 bases from V and 5 bases from J, with 12 bases between. There are 14 residues in the CDR3. The CDR3 is CASSYGRGNYGYTF. As DNA, the CDR3 is TGTGCCAGCAGTTACGGCAGGGGCAATTATGGCTACACCTTC.

The chain combines TRBV19 with TRBJ2-3, with 7 bases that match TRBD2. Germline CDR1 is LNHDA and CDR2 is SQIVND (reference sequence). The V gene end was trimmed by 6 bases and the J gene end by 9 bases; junction bases not matched to a gene: 3. This CDR3 is 11 amino acids long. The CDR3 bases are TGTGCCAGTAGCCCCGGGAGGACGCAGTATTTT. Its translation: CASSPGRTQYF.

The rearrangement joins TRBV4-1 to TRBJ1-3, with D perhaps matching TRBD1 (6 bases). Trimming left V 4 bases short and J 0 bases short, with 16 bases between. The CDR3 has 17 amino acids. The germline V gene has CDR1 MGHRA and CDR2 YSYEKL. The CDR3 reads CASSLYRVGSSGNTIYF. The CDR3 DNA reads as TGCGCCAGCAGCCTTTACAGGGTGGGGAGCTCTGGAAACACCATATATTTT.

V is TRBV6-5 and J is TRBJ1-2; 10 bases line up with TRBD1. The length of the CDR3 is 14 residues. The V gene's germline CDR1 is MNHEY and CDR2 SVGAGI. V lost 6 bases, J lost 4 bases, and 5 bases stayed unmatched. The CDR3 DNA follows: TGTGCCAGCAGCCTCCGGACAGGGGGCTATGGCTACACCTTC. This gives the protein CASSLRTGGYGYTF.

The chain joins TRBV3-1 to TRBJ2-7; D perhaps matches TRBD1 (5 bases). The CDR3 covers 13 residues. Trimming shortened V by 4 bases and J by 3 bases, and 10 bases separated the two germline ends. Germline V gene data show CDR1 as LGHDT and CDR2 as YNNKEL (reference sequence). Here the CDR3 reads CASSPGAHYEQYF. The CDR3 DNA sequence: TGTGCCAGCAGCCCTGGGGCCCACTACGAGCAGTACTTC.

This clonotype was detected only once. V and J are TRBV18 and TRBJ2-7; TRBD2 matches at 7 bases. Per the germline V gene, CDR1 is KGHSH and CDR2 is LQKENI. V lost 1 base to trimming and J lost 3 bases; unmatched junction nucleotides: 12. This CDR3 is built from 17 residues. The CDR3 reads CASSPQGGLKVNYEQYF. The CDR3 nucleotides read TGTGCCAGCTCACCACAGGGAGGGCTCAAGGTTAACTACGAGCAGTACTTC.

The gene calls are TRBV28 and TRBJ2-1, with D unclear. The CDR3 runs to 13 residues. Germline loops: CDR1 MDHEN, CDR2 SYDVKM. Between the trimmed V and J ends, which lost 5 bases and 3 bases, there was a span of 8 bases. The CDR3: CASSTFGYNEQFF. The CDR3 bases are TGTGCCAGCAGTACTTTTGGCTACAATGAGCAGTTCTTC.

The rearrangement links TRBV5-6 to TRBJ2-7; D not certain. Trimming removed 2 bases from V and 1 base from J, with 10 bases in between. Germline-derived CDR1 and CDR2 are SGHDT and YYEEEE. The CDR3 contains 14 residues. The CDR3 DNA reads as TGTGCCAGCAGCTTTTTGGAGAATTCCTACGAGCAGTACTTC. Its translation: CASSFLENSYEQYF. The entire variable domain, with the rest obtained from reference TRBV5-6 and TRBJ2-7, is as follows: DAGVTQSPTHLIKTRGQQVTLRCSPKSGHDTVSWYQQALGQGPQFIFQYYEEEERQRGNFPDRFSGHQFPNYSSELNVNALLLGDSALYLCASSFLENSYEQYFGPGTRLTVT.

The gene calls are TRBV7-9 and TRBJ2-2; TRBD2 agrees at 12 bases. J lost 3 bases, V lost 6 bases, and 8 bases had no gene match. Germline-derived CDR1 and CDR2 are SEHNR and FQNEAQ (reference sequence). The CDR3 runs 17 residues. The CDR3 reads CASSQPGTSGYTGELFF. CDR3 bases: TGTGCCAGCAGTCAACCCGGGACTAGCGGGTACACCGGGGAGCTGTTTTTT.

This chain links TRBV11-2 with TRBJ2-7, with D uncertain. Trimming stripped 0 bases from V and 3 bases from J, with 9 bases between. CDR3 size: 14 residues. Per germline, CDR1 SGHAT and CDR2 FQNNGV. The CDR3 reads CASSLDPASYEQYF. In nucleotides, the CDR3 is TGTGCCAGCAGCTTAGATCCAGCGAGCTACGAGCAGTACTTC.

The chain recombines TRBV27 with TRBJ2-1; D might be TRBD2 (5 bases). Germline V gene data show CDR1 as MNHEY and CDR2 as SMNVEV (reference sequence). The CDR3 length is 17 residues. Trimming pared 3 bases from V and 7 bases from J, leaving 22 bases between. CDR3 amino acids: CASSFFIGVGGENEQFF. The CDR3, as DNA: TGTGCCAGCAGTTTTTTTATCGGGGTCGGAGGTGAAAATGAGCAGTTCTTC.

CDR3 residues: CASSLFGRARETQYF. CDR3 nucleotide sequence: TGTGCCAGCAGCTTATTCGGCAGGGCCCGAGAGACCCAGTACTTC. The V call is TRBV7-2, the J call TRBJ2-5; a possible D gene is TRBD1 (5 bases). V dropped 2 bases and J dropped 4 bases, with 14 bases sitting between them. CDR3 length: 15 residues. Germline V lookup: CDR1 SGHTA, CDR2 FQGNSA.

This sequence joins TRBV10-3 and TRBJ2-5; the match to TRBD1 covers 8 bases. This CDR3 contains 14 residues. The germline V gene encodes CDR1 ENHRY and CDR2 SYGVKD. V was clipped by 4 bases and J by 2 bases; unmatched bases: 3. The CDR3 protein is CAISGQGKQETQYF. CDR3 DNA: TGTGCCATCAGTGGACAGGGGAAACAAGAGACCCAGTACTTC.

The rearrangement links TRBV1 to TRBJ2-5; TRBD2 was called by the table and not checked on the DNA. TRBV1 is assigned pseudogene status. This CDR3 comprises 15 residues. Written as DNA, the CDR3 is TGCACCAGCCGTGCGACTAGCGGGGGGCGGGAGACCCAGTACTTC. Amino acids: CTSRATSGGRETQYF.

The chain couples TRBV19 to TRBJ2-4, with 8 positions matching TRBD1. This CDR3 is built from 17 residues. After removal of 4 bases from V and 8 bases from J, the junction contained 16 bases not matched to a gene. Germline CDR1 is LNHDA and CDR2 is SQIVND (reference sequence). CDR3 sequence (DNA): TGTGCCAGTAGTAACCGCCCTTTGGCAGGGGGCTTGGACATTCAGTACTTC. It specifies CASSNRPLAGGLDIQYF.

This chain uses TRBV29-1 with TRBJ1-2; D may be TRBD1 (5 bases). V was cut by 8 bases and J by 4 bases, with 14 bases left in between. Looked up from germline, CDR1 is SQVTM and CDR2 is ANQGSEA. The CDR3 runs to 12 residues. The CDR3 sequence: CSTYGQGYGYTF. The CDR3 nucleotides read TGCAGCACCTATGGGCAGGGCTATGGCTACACCTTC.

In its sample, this clonotype was seen once. The rearrangement joins TRBV20-1 to TRBJ2-1, with TRBD2 as a possible D gene (6 bases). Between the trimmed V and J ends, which lost 3 bases and 4 bases, there was a span of 16 bases. CDR1 is DFQATT, CDR2 SNEGSKA, per germline (reference sequence). CDR3 size: 15 residues. The CDR3 DNA sequence: TGCAGTGCTAGCCCCTCGGGAGCGGAATACAATGAGCAGTTCTTC. Its protein is CSASPSGAEYNEQFF.

CDR3 nucleotides: TGTGCCAGCAGCAACTCGGCCGCTCCAAGAGATACGCAGTATTTT. This codes for CASSNSAAPRDTQYF. The J gene is TRBJ2-3, the V gene TRBV3-1, with D unclear. This CDR3 spans 15 amino acids. Deletions cut 5 bases from V and 5 bases from J, with 17 bases between. Germline CDR1 and CDR2: LGHDT and YNNKEL (reference sequence).

This clonotype was observed a handful of times. The genes are TRBV19 and TRBJ1-1; D perhaps matches TRBD1 (5 bases). The germline CDR1 and CDR2 sequences are LNHDA and SQIVND (reference sequence). The CDR3 spans 13 residues. With 7 bases removed from V and 1 base from J, the gap between germline ends came to 10 bases. CDR3: CASKGTGNTEAFF. CDR3 sequence (DNA): TGTGCCAGTAAGGGGACCGGGAACACTGAAGCTTTCTTT.

The V and J genes are TRBV28 and TRBJ2-3; 11 positions agree with TRBD1. Per the germline V gene, CDR1 is MDHEN and CDR2 is SYDVKM. CDR3 size: 16 residues. The J segment lost 4 bases and the V segment lost 4 bases, leaving 7 bases of the junction unmatched. The CDR3 loop is CASSSPGQGGSDTQYF. The CDR3 DNA reads TGTGCCAGCAGTTCTCCGGGACAGGGGGGATCAGATACGCAGTATTTT.

The gene calls are TRBV6-2 or TRBV6-3 and TRBJ1-5, with D unresolved. This CDR3 contains 15 residues. The germline V gene has CDR1 MNHEY and CDR2 SVGEGT. Trimming cost V 6 bases and J 0 bases, with 12 bases left between them. CDR3 sequence reads: CASSRGLNSNQPQHF. CDR3 DNA sequence: TGTGCCAGCAGCCGCGGACTAAATAGCAATCAGCCCCAGCATTTT.

The J gene is TRBJ2-7, the V gene TRBV13; perhaps TRBD2 as D (5 bases). Germline CDR1 is PRHDT and CDR2 is FYEKMQ (reference sequence). The CDR3 runs 13 residues. Trimming stripped 5 bases from V and 4 bases from J, with 12 bases between. The CDR3 region has the DNA TGTGCCAGCAGCGCGCGTTGGAGGTACGAGCAGTACTTC. Translation: CASSARWRYEQYF.

The genes are TRBV14 and TRBJ1-4; no clear D gene. The V end was cut by 3 bases, the J end by 0 bases, with 8 bases between. This CDR3 region has 15 residues. The V gene's germline CDR1 is SGHDN and CDR2 FVKESK. CDR3 sequence (DNA): TGTGCCAGCAGCCAGGGAGACACAACTAATGAAAAACTGTTTTTT. It specifies CASSQGDTTNEKLFF.

V gene TRBV7-9 combines with J gene TRBJ2-1; TRBD1 aligns across 7 bases. The germline V gene has CDR1 SEHNR and CDR2 FQNEAQ (reference sequence). The CDR3 covers 15 residues. Trimming removed 3 bases from V and 7 bases from J; junction bases left unmatched: 9. In DNA form, the CDR3 reads TGTGCCAGCAGCTTGGAGACAGGGCACGTTAATGAGCAGTTCTTC. It is translated as CASSLETGHVNEQFF.